Presented here are 32 T cell receptor beta chains from one specimen sequenced in a study of cytomegalovirus exposure and HLA in healthy donors. Primers included in the PCR were 60 Vbeta and 13 Jbeta primers. The protocol was immunoSEQ multiplex PCR, while the TCRdb copy is restricted to in-frame clones and leaves out a portion. The sample lists 200,000 to 250,000 clones; about 77% were seen once. Specimen: PBMCs. The receptors originated from a woman between 25 and 40 years old in good health and CMV-seronegative.

The chain uses TRBV9 and TRBJ2-2; D remains unclear. Germline CDR1 and CDR2: SGDLS and YYNGEE. The CDR3 contains 16 residues. The V and J ends lost 3 bases and 7 bases respectively, with 19 bases between them. The CDR3 region has the DNA TGTGCCAGCAGCGCCCGAGATGTGGTGTCGGGCGGGGAGCTGTTTTTT. It yields the protein CASSARDVVSGGELFF.

V usage is TRBV30 and J usage is TRBJ2-5; D is possibly TRBD2 (6 bases). V dropped 2 bases and J dropped 4 bases, with 14 bases sitting between them. CDR1 and CDR2 from the germline V gene are GTSNPN and SVGIG (reference sequence). The CDR3 covers 14 residues. Here the CDR3 reads CAWSLSGRGETQYF. The CDR3 nucleotides are TGTGCCTGGAGTCTTAGCGGAAGGGGAGAGACCCAGTACTTC.

This sequence joins TRBV10-2 and TRBJ2-1; D gene unclear. V was shortened by 9 bases and J by 0 bases, with 24 bases between the two germline ends. The CDR3 consists of 18 residues. From germline, CDR1 is WSHSY and CDR2 SAAADI. The CDR3 loop reads CARKSTYRAVSSYNEQFF. The CDR3 DNA is TGCGCCAGAAAATCAACTTATCGAGCCGTTAGCTCCTACAATGAGCAGTTCTTC.

This clone was found many times. This chain links TRBV19 with TRBJ2-2, with TRBD1 matching over 7 bases. The length of the CDR3 is 14 residues. J lost 5 bases, V lost 10 bases, and 10 bases had no gene match. Germline assignment: CDR1 LNHDA and CDR2 SQIVND (reference sequence). CDR3 sequence: CATDDRAETGELFF. CDR3 DNA: TGTGCCACTGACGACAGGGCTGAGACCGGGGAGCTGTTTTTT.

This clone was counted between two and nine times. This chain connects TRBV10-1 to TRBJ1-1, with D possibly being TRBD1 (5 bases). This CDR3 is 14 amino acids long. V dropped 0 bases and J dropped 1 base, with 6 bases sitting between them. From germline, CDR1 is WNHNN and CDR2 SYGVQD (reference sequence). CDR3: CASSESGENTEAFF. The CDR3 bases are TGCGCCAGCAGTGAGTCAGGGGAGAACACTGAAGCTTTCTTT.

The chain is built from TRBV5-1 and TRBJ1-1; 8 positions agree with TRBD1. The V gene end was trimmed by 4 bases and the J gene end by 10 bases; junction bases not matched to a gene: 9. The V gene's germline CDR1 is SGHRS and CDR2 YFSETQ. The CDR3 runs to 13 residues. The CDR3 nucleotides read TGCGCCAGCAGCAGGACAGGGACGGGCGTAGCTTTCTTT. This gives the protein CASSRTGTGVAFF.

V and J are TRBV19 and TRBJ1-2, with D perhaps matching TRBD1 (6 bases). Germline CDR1 and CDR2: LNHDA and SQIVND (reference sequence). Trimming shortened V by 4 bases and J by 5 bases, and 29 bases separated the two germline ends. The CDR3 length is 19 residues. CDR3 in DNA: TGTGCCAGTAGTAAAAACAGGATTTCGAAGGGACGGACAGCGTATGGCTACACCTTC. It yields the protein CASSKNRISKGRTAYGYTF.

The CDR3 DNA is TGTGCCAGCAGCTTGGCGGCGGGGAAAGCTTTCTTT. This gives the protein CASSLAAGKAFF. The chain links TRBV5-8 to TRBJ1-1; the D is unclear. Trimming removed 0 bases from V and 9 bases from J, with 9 bases in between. The CDR3 contains 12 residues. Germline V gives CDR1 SGHTS, CDR2 YDEGEE. Together with reference TRBV5-8 and TRBJ1-1, the CDR3 gives the full variable domain: EAGVTQSPTHLIKTRGQQATLRCSPISGHTSVYWYQQALGLGLQFLLWYDEGEERNRGNFPPRFSGRQFPNYSSELNVNALELEDSALYLCASSLAAGKAFFGQGTRLTVV.

V gene TRBV12-5 combines with J gene TRBJ2-3; D is perhaps TRBD1 (5 bases). The germline V and J ends were trimmed by 0 bases and 4 bases, with 8 bases remaining between them. CDR3 size: 14 residues. Germline V lookup: CDR1 LGHNT, CDR2 FRNRAP. The CDR3 coding sequence is TGTGCTAGTGGTTTGGTACCAGGGTCAGATACGCAGTATTTT. It encodes CASGLVPGSDTQYF.

J is TRBJ2-1 and V is TRBV27; 7 bases are a match to TRBD2. The CDR3 spans 14 residues. Germline-derived CDR1 and CDR2 are MNHEY and SMNVEV (reference sequence). The V segment lost 5 bases and the J segment 0 bases; nucleotides outside the gene matches: 1. The CDR3 bases are TGTGCCAGCAGTCGGACTAGCTCCTACAATGAGCAGTTCTTC. It codes for CASSRTSSYNEQFF.

The chain recombines TRBV7-9 with TRBJ2-5; no firm D call. This CDR3 comprises 12 residues. Germline CDR1 SEHNR, CDR2 FQNEAQ (reference sequence). V was clipped by 4 bases and J by 3 bases, with 6 bases between them. The CDR3, as DNA: TGTGCCAGCAGCTCACCTAAAGAGACCCAGTACTTC. Encoded protein: CASSSPKETQYF.

This clone was found many times. The chain links TRBV4-1 to TRBJ2-6; TRBD1 aligns across 7 bases. The trim removed 4 bases at V and 0 bases at J, leaving 9 bases unmatched. The CDR3 extends over 18 amino acids. CDR1 is MGHRA, CDR2 YSYEKL, per germline. Here the CDR3 reads CASSPWTGISSGANVLTF. The CDR3 DNA sequence: TGCGCCAGCAGCCCTTGGACAGGCATCTCCTCTGGGGCCAACGTCCTGACTTTC.

The chain couples TRBV7-9 to TRBJ1-2; D unresolved. The CDR3 covers 13 residues. Germline V gene data show CDR1 as SEHNR and CDR2 as FQNEAQ (reference sequence). V gave up 5 bases and J gave up 3 bases, with 10 bases separating them. The CDR3 DNA is TGTGCCAGCAGCGCAACTGCTGACTATGGCTACACCTTC. This codes for CASSATADYGYTF.

This clone was picked up one time. This sequence joins TRBV5-1 and TRBJ1-1; 8 bases align to TRBD1. The V gene end was trimmed by 4 bases and the J gene end by 3 bases; junction bases not matched to a gene: 5. CDR1 and CDR2 (germline): SGHRS, YFSETQ. This CDR3 is 14 amino acids long. The CDR3 bases are TGCGCCAGCAGCAAAACAGGGGGAGACACTGAAGCTTTCTTT. It is translated as CASSKTGGDTEAFF.

V usage is TRBV5-4 and J usage is TRBJ1-2, with D unresolved. The germline V gene has CDR1 SGHNT and CDR2 YYREEE (reference sequence). V lost 0 bases, J lost 6 bases, and 15 bases lay in between. The CDR3 has 15 residues. The CDR3 sequence is CASSLAQEVPHGYTF. CDR3 nucleotide sequence: TGTGCCAGCAGCTTGGCCCAAGAGGTCCCCCATGGCTACACCTTC.

The chain joins TRBV2 to TRBJ2-1; weak D call: TRBD2 (5 bases). The CDR3 runs to 12 residues. Germline V lookup: CDR1 SNHLY, CDR2 FYNNEI. Trimming stripped 10 bases from V and 4 bases from J, with 11 bases between. DNA of the CDR3: TGTGCCATCCAGACGGGATACAATGAGCAGTTCTTC. Encoded protein: CAIQTGYNEQFF.

The chain is built from TRBV7-3 and TRBJ1-1; 7 bases are a match to TRBD1. Germline assignment: CDR1 SGHTA and CDR2 FQGTGA. V was pared by 4 bases and J by 0 bases, with 2 bases of the junction left unmatched. CDR3 length: 14 amino acids. The CDR3 loop is CASSSQGVNTEAFF. CDR3 sequence (DNA): TGTGCCAGCAGCTCTCAGGGGGTGAACACTGAAGCTTTCTTT.

The chain combines TRBV7-2 with TRBJ2-1, with TRBD2 matching 8 bases. CDR1 is SGHTA and CDR2 is FQGNSA in the germline V gene. The junction had 8 bases not matched to a gene; V was cut back by 5 bases and J by 5 bases. The length of the CDR3 is 15 residues. The CDR3 DNA is TGTGCCAGCAGCCCTCAGCGGGGGTGGCACAATGAGCAGTTCTTC. Its protein product is CASSPQRGWHNEQFF.

The table lists this clone with a count of one. The chain has TRBV2 and TRBJ1-6; D remains unclear. In germline, CDR1 is SNHLY, CDR2 FYNNEI. This CDR3 is built from 17 residues. Trimming shortened V by 0 bases and J by 5 bases, and 14 bases separated the two germline ends. The CDR3 loop reads CASSEAEELIDNSPLHF. In DNA, the CDR3 is TGTGCCAGCAGTGAAGCTGAGGAACTCATCGATAATTCACCCCTCCACTTT. The variable domain in full, completed from reference TRBV2 and TRBJ1-6, reads EPEVTQTPSHQVTQMGQEVILRCVPISNHLYFYWYRQILGQKVEFLVSFYNNEISEKSEIFDDQFSVERPDGSNFTLKIRSTKLEDSAMYFCASSEAEELIDNSPLHFGNGTRLTVT.

The chain employs TRBV10-3 and TRBJ2-7; 10 bases map to TRBD2. V gave up 3 bases and J gave up 0 bases; unmatched junction bases: 8. The CDR3 totals 17 residues. Germline V gene sequence: CDR1 ENHRY, CDR2 SYGVKD. This CDR3 reads CAISDPEAGGLSYEQYF. The CDR3 region has the DNA TGTGCCATCAGTGACCCCGAAGCGGGAGGGCTCTCCTACGAGCAGTACTTC.

CDR3 coding DNA: TGCAGCGTTGAAATTACCGCTAGCGGGATGTTAGCAGATACGCAGTATTTT. Its protein is CSVEITASGMLADTQYF. J is TRBJ2-3 and V is TRBV29-1; 9 bases match TRBD2. J lost 4 bases, V lost 2 bases, and 13 bases had no gene match. This CDR3 comprises 17 residues. The germline CDR1 and CDR2 sequences are SQVTM and ANQGSEA.

A note on this clone: At one end, the junction sequence differs from germline, possibly due to a read error. The chain employs TRBV9 and TRBJ2-3; 10 bases match TRBD2. Looked up from germline, CDR1 is SGDLS and CDR2 is YYNGEE. CDR3 length: 15 amino acids. This chain's CDR3 is CASSAGLASADMQYF. The CDR3 nucleotides are TGTGCCAGCAGCGCGGGACTAGCGAGTGCAGATATGCAGTATTTT.

This clone has only a few counts. The V and J genes are TRBV6-5 and TRBJ2-4; D may be TRBD2 (5 bases). Deletions cut 5 bases from V and 1 base from J, with 12 bases between. CDR3 size: 15 residues. Germline CDR1 and CDR2: MNHEY and SVGAGI. As DNA, the CDR3 is TGTGCCAGCAGTCCTCTCGGGGATGCCAAAAACATTCAGTACTTC. Translation: CASSPLGDAKNIQYF.

The chain couples TRBV6-1 to TRBJ1-1; D is perhaps TRBD1 (6 bases). Germline values: CDR1 MNHNS, CDR2 SASEGT. V lost 5 bases to trimming and J lost 5 bases, with 15 bases between them. This CDR3 contains 14 residues. The DNA for the CDR3 is TGTGCCAGCAGTACCCGGGGGGGCATGACTGAAGCTTTCTTT. It translates to CASSTRGGMTEAFF.

The chain couples TRBV11-2 to TRBJ2-7, with a possible D match to TRBD2 (5 bases). The CDR3 totals 14 residues. From germline, CDR1 is SGHAT and CDR2 FQNNGV. With 1 base removed from V and 7 bases from J, the gap between germline ends came to 14 bases. CDR3 sequence: CASSLAGMSREQYF. CDR3 sequence (DNA): TGTGCCAGCAGCTTAGCCGGGATGTCAAGGGAGCAGTACTTC. The variable domain in full, completed from reference TRBV11-2 and TRBJ2-7, reads EAGVAQSPRYKIIEKRQSVAFWCNPISGHATLYWYQQILGQGPKLLIQFQNNGVVDDSQLPKDRFSAERLKGVDSTLKIQPAKLEDSAVYLCASSLAGMSREQYFGPGTRLTVT.

The genes are TRBV4-2 and TRBJ1-1; D gene unclear. Per germline, CDR1 LGHNA and CDR2 YNFKEQ. V shed 0 bases and J shed 0 bases, with 5 bases lying between them. The CDR3 consists of 14 residues. CDR3 region: CASSQEGVNTEAFF. DNA of the CDR3: TGTGCCAGCAGCCAAGAGGGAGTGAACACTGAAGCTTTCTTT.

The V call is TRBV9, the J call TRBJ2-7, with D perhaps TRBD2 (5 bases). This CDR3 has 14 residues. CDR1 is SGDLS, CDR2 YYNGEE, per germline. V was shortened by 0 bases and J by 5 bases, with 12 bases between the two germline ends. This chain's CDR3 is CASSVEGGADEQYF. CDR3 sequence (DNA): TGTGCCAGCAGCGTAGAAGGCGGAGCGGACGAGCAGTACTTC.

The rearrangement joins TRBV5-5 to TRBJ2-3; 10 positions match TRBD2. The CDR3 contains 16 residues. Germline CDR1 is SGHKS and CDR2 is YYEKEE (reference sequence). The junction had 8 bases not matched to a gene; V was cut back by 4 bases and J by 3 bases. The CDR3 protein is CASSLSPTSGTDTQYF. The CDR3 DNA reads TGTGCCAGCAGCCTTTCCCCGACTAGCGGGACAGATACGCAGTATTTT. Full variable domain (remainder filled in from reference TRBV5-5 and TRBJ2-3): DAGVTQSPTHLIKTRGQQVTLRCSPISGHKSVSWYQQVLGQGPQFIFQYYEKEERGRGNFPDRFSARQFPNYSSELNVNALLLGDSALYLCASSLSPTSGTDTQYFGPGTRLTVL.

The V call is TRBV9, the J call TRBJ2-5, with TRBD2 identical over 12 bases. J was trimmed by 2 bases and V by 4 bases; bases with no gene match: 0. The CDR3 spans 14 residues. The V gene's germline CDR1 is SGDLS and CDR2 YYNGEE. This CDR3 reads CASSLAGGQETQYF. The DNA for the CDR3 is TGTGCCAGCAGCCTAGCGGGAGGGCAAGAGACCCAGTACTTC.

The gene calls are TRBV29-1 and TRBJ1-1, with D hard to call. CDR3 length: 14 amino acids. The germline V gene encodes CDR1 SQVTM and CDR2 ANQGSEA. V was trimmed by 5 bases and J by 4 bases, leaving 17 bases between them. Written as DNA, the CDR3 is TGCAGCGTTCCCGGGTTTGAGGGTGGCACTGAAGCTTTCTTT. It yields the protein CSVPGFEGGTEAFF.

The CDR3 sequence: CAISESGGGETQYF. In DNA form, the CDR3 reads TGTGCCATCAGTGAGTCGGGAGGGGGAGAGACCCAGTACTTC. The chain uses TRBV10-3 and TRBJ2-5, with D perhaps TRBD2 (7 bases). V was trimmed by 0 bases and J by 4 bases, leaving 9 bases between them. This CDR3 spans 14 amino acids. Per the germline V gene, CDR1 is ENHRY and CDR2 is SYGVKD.

The V and J genes are TRBV2 and TRBJ2-4; 13 positions match TRBD2. The CDR3 is made up of 16 amino acids. Germline CDR1 is SNHLY and CDR2 is FYNNEI. Losses at the gene ends were 5 bases for V and 9 bases for J; bases not matched to a gene: 10. The CDR3 region has the DNA TGTGCCAGCAGTCAACAGACTAGCGGGAGGACGGTCATTCAGTACTTC. This gives the protein CASSQQTSGRTVIQYF.